This T cell receptor (beta chain) came from a study of CD8 T cells in ankylosing spondylitis. Overall study results and limits: Reportedly, significant enrichment of disease-linked clones occurred in matched ankylosing spondylitis synovial fluid. Fewer than 10 highly homologous variants formed a TCR beta motif that appeared characteristic of ankylosing spondylitis blood. Earlier work had already found some motif variants in reactive arthritis synovial fluid and blood.

This clonotype was detected many times. As yet, its antigen is unknown. The CDR3 contains 14 residues. V dropped 4 bases and J dropped 6; count of bases not matched to a gene: 6. The germline gives CDR1 SGHVS, CDR2 FQNEAQ. Preparation of TCR beta libraries was done by quantitative 5'-RACE with molecular barcodes. TCRdb analysed the 5' RACE reads with MiXCR anew, one entry per CDR3 protein. The sample includes just under 550,000 distinct CDR3 sequences, about 12% seen only once; the top ten take over 6.5%. The receptor was derived from a male donor with ankylosing spondylitis. The chain uses TRBV7-8 and TRBJ2-1; TRBD2 matches at 7 bases. The sequencing input was blood, either unsorted or a sorted T cell fraction (not recorded which). The chain's CDR3 is CASSSPGTTNEQFF. For the CDR3, the DNA is TGTGCCAGCAGCTCTCCCGGGACTACCAATGAGCAGTTCTTC.